This record covers a single T cell receptor (beta chain). The data stem from a study of blood T cell repertoires in COVID-19. Study summary: PBMCs, B-cell-depleted T cells, or T cells provided the cDNA or gDNA that made up the material.

Original methodology: Amplifying reference gene primers gave estimates of nucleated cell counts. Generated by immunoSEQ multiplex PCR, the TCRdb table keeps only in-frame clones and is missing some. V and J calls plus clone size are reproduced from that table; the DNA served to infer D and trimming. The repertoire holds 260,000 or so clones, with about four fifths as singletons. The CDR3 contains 13 residues. Germline V lookup: CDR1 SNHLY, CDR2 FYNNEI. V dropped 6 bases and J dropped 0 bases, with 9 bases sitting between them. The sequence was obtained from a man older than 75 with acute or convalescent COVID-19. Sequenced material: peripheral blood. The rearrangement joins TRBV2 to TRBJ2-7; D uncertain. DNA of the CDR3: TGTGCCAGCAGATCATTGAGCTCCTACGAGCAGTACTTC. Translation: CASRSLSSYEQYF. Together with reference TRBV2 and TRBJ2-7, the CDR3 gives the full variable domain: EPEVTQTPSHQVTQMGQEVILRCVPISNHLYFYWYRQILGQKVEFLVSFYNNEISEKSEIFDDQFSVERPDGSNFTLKIRSTKLEDSAMYFCASRSLSSYEQYFGPGTRLTVT.